The TCR beta chain described here comes from a study of graft-versus-host responses after intestinal transplantation. The study's findings and limits: Recipient marrow showed GvH clones, some seen first in ileum or blood.

V lost 1 base and J lost 0; bases outside the gene matches: 6. CDR1 is SGHDN and CDR2 is FVKESK in the germline V gene. The CDR3 spans 17 residues. Notes on this clone: Its target is not known.

Profiled with immunoSEQ multiplex PCR; TCRdb holds only in-frame clones, not every one. Counted here are roughly 90,000 clones, 88% occurring once; the ten biggest clones make up 0.28%. The chain employs TRBV14 and TRBJ1-3; 7 nucleotides line up with TRBD1. This receptor was taken from a human donor who was the organ donor for an intestinal transplant. Sequencing used unstimulated CD4+ T cells sorted from spleen or lymph node cells, obtained before transplant. Written as DNA, the CDR3 is TGTGCCAGCAGCCAAGGTCTAGGGGGCGTCTCTGGAAACACCATATATTTT. Residues: CASSQGLGGVSGNTIYF.